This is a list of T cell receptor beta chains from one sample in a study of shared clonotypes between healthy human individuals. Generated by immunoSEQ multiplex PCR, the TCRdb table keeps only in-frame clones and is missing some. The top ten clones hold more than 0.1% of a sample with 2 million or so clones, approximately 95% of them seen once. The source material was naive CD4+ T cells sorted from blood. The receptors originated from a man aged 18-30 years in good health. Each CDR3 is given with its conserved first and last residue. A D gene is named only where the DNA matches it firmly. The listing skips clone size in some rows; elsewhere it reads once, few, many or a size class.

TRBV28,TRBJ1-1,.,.,CASFGSERYTEAFF,TGTGCCAGCTTTGGGAGCGAGCGGTACACTGAAGCTTTCTTT
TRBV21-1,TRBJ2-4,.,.,CASSKGQGARTRPKNIQYF,TGTGCCAGCAGCAAAGGCCAGGGGGCTCGAACAAGGCCCAAAAACATTCAGTACTTC
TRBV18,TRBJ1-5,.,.,CASSPDRNQPQHF,TGTGCCAGCTCTCCGGACCGAAATCAGCCCCAGCATTTT
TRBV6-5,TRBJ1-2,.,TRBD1,CASSSGTGGSYGYTF,TGTGCCAGCAGTTCCGGGACAGGGGGCAGCTATGGCTACACCTTC
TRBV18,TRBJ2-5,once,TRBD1,CASSPGTEGTQYF,TGTGCCAGCTCACCGGGGACAGAAGGGACCCAGTACTTC
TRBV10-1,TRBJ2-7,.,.,CASSESGLSYEQYF,TGCGCCAGCAGTGAGTCGGGGTTATCCTACGAGCAGTACTTC
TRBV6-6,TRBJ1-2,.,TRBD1,CASTLMRDRVNGYTF,TGTGCCAGCACTCTAATGCGGGACAGGGTGAATGGCTACACCTTC
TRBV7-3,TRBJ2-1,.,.,CASSLIFGGYNEQFF,TGTGCCAGCAGCTTAATTTTCGGGGGCTACAATGAGCAGTTCTTC
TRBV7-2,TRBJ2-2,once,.,CASSQLGGELFF,TGTGCCAGCAGCCAACTCGGCGGGGAGCTGTTTTTT
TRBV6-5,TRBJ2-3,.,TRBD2,CASRAGTSEASTQYF,TGTGCCAGCAGAGCCGGGACTAGCGAGGCCAGTACGCAGTATTTT
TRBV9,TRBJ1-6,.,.,CASSVGQGGSPLHF,TGTGCCAGCAGCGTAGGTCAGGGTGGCTCACCCCTCCACTTT
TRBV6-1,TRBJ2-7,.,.,CASSVPAGTSFEQYF,TGTGCCAGCAGTGTTCCCGCCGGGACCTCGTTTGAGCAGTACTTC
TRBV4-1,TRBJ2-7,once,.,CASSQVGTFYEQYF,TGCGCCAGCAGCCAAGTGGGCACATTCTACGAGCAGTACTTC
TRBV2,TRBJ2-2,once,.,CASSESVTNTGELFF,TGTGCCAGCAGTGAATCCGTCACAAACACCGGGGAGCTGTTTTTT
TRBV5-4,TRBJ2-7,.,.,CASSTKMGGSYEQYF,TGTGCCAGCAGCACGAAGATGGGGGGCTCCTACGAGCAGTACTTC
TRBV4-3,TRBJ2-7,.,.,CASSQLAQGYYEQYF,TGCGCCAGCAGCCAACTAGCACAGGGATACTACGAGCAGTACTTC
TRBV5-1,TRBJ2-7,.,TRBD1,CASSSWTGDYEQYF,TGCGCCAGCAGCTCCTGGACAGGGGACTACGAGCAGTACTTC
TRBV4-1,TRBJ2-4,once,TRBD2,CASSQDHPHRGRGDIQYF,TGCGCCAGCAGCCAAGATCATCCCCATCGGGGCCGGGGGGACATTCAGTACTTC
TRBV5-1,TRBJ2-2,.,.,CASSTGLHTGELFF,TGCGCCAGCAGCACGGGACTGCACACCGGGGAGCTGTTTTTT
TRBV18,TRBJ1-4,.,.,CASSPIRLGEEKLFF,TGTGCCAGCTCACCAATCAGACTTGGGGAGGAAAAACTGTTTTTT
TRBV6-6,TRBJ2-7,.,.,CASSYSGSYEQYF,TGTGCCAGCAGTTACTCAGGCTCCTACGAGCAGTACTTC
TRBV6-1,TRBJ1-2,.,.,CASSELRNYGYTF,TGTGCCAGCAGTGAACTGCGGAACTATGGCTACACCTTC
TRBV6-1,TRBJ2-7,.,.,CASSEEGTRTYEQYF,TGTGCCAGCAGTGAAGAGGGAACCCGAACCTACGAGCAGTACTTC
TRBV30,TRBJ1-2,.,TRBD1,CAWSVRGDRPGGYTF,TGTGCCTGGAGTGTACGCGGGGACAGGCCTGGCGGCTACACCTTC
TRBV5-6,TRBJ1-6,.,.,CASRLEGVSYNSPLHF,TGTGCCAGCCGACTGGAGGGCGTGAGCTATAATTCACCCCTCCACTTT
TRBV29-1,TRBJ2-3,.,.,CSVTGLTPDTQYF,TGCAGCGTCACTGGACTAACTCCAGATACGCAGTATTTT
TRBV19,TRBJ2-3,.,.,CASSIGFTDTQYF,TGTGCCAGTAGTATCGGCTTCACAGATACGCAGTATTTT
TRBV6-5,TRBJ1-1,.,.,CASRYDPSNTEAFF,TGTGCCAGCAGATACGACCCATCTAACACTGAAGCTTTCTTT
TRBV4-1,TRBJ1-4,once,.,CASSQDRGGTNEKLFF,TGCGCCAGCAGCCAAGACCGTGGCGGAACTAATGAAAAACTGTTTTTT
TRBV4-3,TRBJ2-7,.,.,CASSQEILLSSYEQYF,TGCGCCAGCAGCCAAGAAATACTTTTGAGCTCCTACGAGCAGTACTTC
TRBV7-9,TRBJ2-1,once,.,CASSLAGYYNEQFF,TGTGCCAGCAGCTTAGCGGGATACTACAATGAGCAGTTCTTC
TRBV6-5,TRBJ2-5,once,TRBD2,CASSYGLAGVQETQYF,TGTGCCAGCAGTTACGGGCTAGCGGGGGTCCAAGAGACCCAGTACTTC
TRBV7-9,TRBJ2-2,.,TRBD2,CASSRGLAGNTGELFF,TGTGCCAGCAGCCGTGGACTAGCGGGGAACACCGGGGAGCTGTTTTTT
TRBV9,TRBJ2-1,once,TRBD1,CASSGGQGYNEQFF,TGTGCCAGCAGCGGAGGACAGGGATACAATGAGCAGTTCTTC
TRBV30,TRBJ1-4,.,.,CAWSGGLGEKLFF,TGTGCCTGGAGTGGGGGGCTAGGTGAAAAACTGTTTTTT
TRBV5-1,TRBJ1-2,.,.,CASSLDGSGYTF,TGCGCCAGCAGCTTGGATGGGAGTGGCTACACCTTC
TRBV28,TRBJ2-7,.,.,CASSLGAGISYEQYF,TGTGCCAGCAGTTTGGGAGCGGGCATCTCCTACGAGCAGTACTTC
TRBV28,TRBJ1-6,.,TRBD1,CASKWGTGGVSPLHF,TGTGCCAGCAAATGGGGGACAGGGGGCGTCTCACCCCTCCACTTT
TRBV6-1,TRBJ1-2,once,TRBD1,CASSEAADRGGGYTF,TGTGCCAGCAGTGAAGCAGCGGACAGGGGCGGTGGCTACACCTTC
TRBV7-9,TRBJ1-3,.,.,CASSLALIRDLRGGNTIYF,TGTGCCAGCAGCTTAGCGCTGATCCGGGACTTAAGAGGTGGAAACACCATATATTTT
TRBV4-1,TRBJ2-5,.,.,CASSQDHGAPGETQYF,TGCGCCAGCAGCCAAGATCACGGGGCCCCGGGGGAGACCCAGTACTTC
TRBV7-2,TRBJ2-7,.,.,CASSSFGREQYF,TGTGCCAGCAGCTCCTTCGGCAGGGAGCAGTACTTC
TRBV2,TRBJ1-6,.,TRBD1,CASSGGQVTPLHF,TGTGCCAGCAGTGGGGGACAGGTGACACCCCTCCACTTT
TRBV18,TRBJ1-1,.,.,CASSVGESGTEAFF,TGTGCCAGCTCAGTTGGGGAGAGCGGCACTGAAGCTTTCTTT
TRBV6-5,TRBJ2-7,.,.,CASRHRDSSSYEQYF,TGTGCCAGCAGACACCGGGACTCGAGCTCCTACGAGCAGTACTTC
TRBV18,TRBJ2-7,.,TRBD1,CASSPTGPPSYEQYF,TGTGCCAGCTCACCGACAGGGCCACCGTCCTACGAGCAGTACTTC
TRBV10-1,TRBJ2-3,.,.,CASSESGGGADTQYF,TGCGCCAGCAGTGAGTCCGGGGGCGGAGCAGATACGCAGTATTTT